This T cell receptor (beta chain) was documented in a study of T cell repertoires in cytomegalovirus infection. Note on this clonotype: Antigen: not known.

Notes on the study in general: Summed frequency of public TCR beta families distinguished CMV carriers with the relevant HLA.

CDR3 size: 19 residues. With V trimmed by 0 bases and J by 4 bases, 11 bases remained unmatched. The V gene's germline CDR1 is MDHEN and CDR2 SYDVKM. TCRdb re-called the reads with MiXCR, one entry per CDR3 protein. The sample contains fewer than 350,000 distinct CDR3 sequences, almost 30% of which appear only once. The sequenced sample was cultured PBMCs, obtained from culture after CMV antigen stimulation. The genes are TRBV28 and TRBJ2-3; 12 nucleotides match TRBD2. This TCR derives from a human donor in good health (CMV status not recorded). Some clones in this sample may be carry-over from other donors' samples. Here the CDR3 reads CASSLWFRVTSGSADTQYF. Here the CDR3 DNA reads TGTGCCAGCAGTTTATGGTTCCGCGTGACTAGCGGGAGTGCAGATACGCAGTATTTT.